The clone carrying this T cell receptor (beta chain) is a singleton in its sample. The germline gene is not matched at one end of the junction; a read error may be the cause. This CDR3 is built from 13 residues. Germline CDR1 SEHNR, CDR2 FQNEAQ (reference sequence). This record comes from a study of CD8+ T cells in alopecia areata. RNA was isolated and reverse transcribed to cDNA, the sequencing template. The assay was immunoSEQ multiplex PCR, and TCRdb's table has in-frame clones only and misses some. The table shows a few hundred thousand clones, with approximately 40% occurring only once. Treatment denoted: oral pan-JAK inhibitor, 5-10 mg twice daily.

Material: CD4+ T cells sorted from blood, obtained at roughly week 36, from a patient treated with tofacitinib. This TCR came from a human donor with alopecia areata. V and J are TRBV7-9 and TRBJ2-7; possibly TRBD1 or TRBD2 for D (5 bases each). This CDR3 is CASSFKGSASWDF. DNA for the CDR3: TGTGCCAGCAGCTTTAAGGGGAGTGCCAGTTGGGACTTC.